Listed here are 3 T cell receptor beta chains from one sample, sequenced in a study of regulatory T cells in long-lasting Graves disease. Regarding time point: newly diagnosed GD, antithyroid drugs for less than 3 months. TCR sequences were obtained from RNA taken from PBMCs. Sequencing libraries for TCR beta were prepared with iRepertoire HTBI primers and Arm-PCR of CDR3 regions. TCRdb passed the multiplex PCR reads through MiXCR, listing each CDR3 protein once. The sample lists some 230,000 distinct CDR3 sequences; around 16% were seen once. The specimen was peripheral blood mononuclear cells (PBMCs), collected at new diagnosis, from a patient treated with antithyroid drugs. These receptors were collected from a female donor with Graves disease.

Only one count was recorded for this clonotype. This may be a read error, as it is one base from a much larger clone. This chain joins TRBV12-3 or TRBV12-4 and TRBJ2-7, with 14 bases that match TRBD2. The V segment lost 6 bases and the J segment 4 bases; nucleotides outside the gene matches: 8. There are 16 residues in the CDR3. CDR3: CASSMTSGRAGYEQYF. The CDR3 coding sequence is TGTGCCAGCAGCATGACTAGCGGGAGGGCCGGGTACGAGCAGTACTTC.

This clonotype was seen at least ten times. The genes are TRBV6-1 and TRBJ1-4, with a weak D call TRBD1 (6 bases). The length of the CDR3 is 16 residues. Germline CDR1 and CDR2: MNHNS and SASEGT. The V gene lost 6 bases and the J gene lost 7 bases, with 21 bases spanning the gap. DNA for the CDR3: TGTGCCAGCAGAGGACAAACAGGGAGTCGGGGTGAAAAACTGTTTTTT. It encodes CASRGQTGSRGEKLFF.

In this sample, this clonotype turned up once. The V call is TRBV5-8, the J call TRBJ2-5; D is possibly TRBD2 (6 bases). V was pared by 0 bases and J by 0 bases, with 18 bases between. This CDR3 region has 18 residues. CDR1 and CDR2 (germline): SGHTS, YDEGEE. The CDR3 protein is CASSLGEEVLLYQETQYF. As DNA, the CDR3 is TGTGCCAGCAGCTTGGGGGAGGAGGTCCTGCTTTACCAAGAGACCCAGTACTTC.